A selection of T cell receptor beta chains follows, all from one sample in a study of vaccination and CD4 T cells after COVID-19. These receptors have no identified antigens. MiXCR, run by TCRdb on the PCR reads, gives a single entry per CDR3 protein. The data contain over 15,000 distinct CDR3 sequences, 43% of them singletons. The sequences come from CD4+ T cells from blood, cultured in vitro, collected before SARS-CoV-2 vaccination. The receptors here all came from a human donor who had recovered from COVID-19. CDR3s include the opening cysteine and the closing phenylalanine or tryptophan. Fields, in order: D gene, J gene, V gene, clone size, CDR3 protein, CDR3 DNA. D genes are given only for firm matches. Expanded clones are given a class, and other clones once, few, many or no size at all.

.	TRBJ1-6	TRBV4-1	once	CASSQDRGRGSNSPLHF	TGCGCCAGCAGCCAAGATCGAGGCAGGGGATCCAATTCACCCCTCCACTTT
.	TRBJ1-2	TRBV12-3/TRBV12-4	.	CASSLGAGGAYGYTF	TGTGCCAGCAGTTTAGGGGCCGGGGGCGCGTATGGCTACACCTTC
.	TRBJ1-5	TRBV20-1	.	CSARERGIGQPQHF	TGCAGTGCTAGAGAGAGAGGAATCGGTCAGCCCCAGCATTTT
.	TRBJ1-5	TRBV4-1	.	CASSQGPWQPQHF	TGCGCCAGCAGCCAAGGGCCCTGGCAGCCCCAGCATTTT
.	TRBJ1-3	TRBV7-9	few	CASSGEGGRSGNTIYF	TGTGCCAGCAGCGGGGAGGGGGGGCGATCTGGAAACACCATATATTTT
TRBD1	TRBJ2-3	TRBV7-2	few	CASSLRRQGGSTDTQYF	TGTGCCAGCAGCCTAAGGAGACAGGGGGGGAGCACAGATACGCAGTATTTT
.	TRBJ1-1	TRBV2	.	CASSGEEYTEAFF	TGTGCCAGCAGTGGGGAGGAATACACTGAAGCTTTCTTT
TRBD1	TRBJ1-2	TRBV29-1	.	CSVKATGGDVEGYTF	TGCAGCGTGAAGGCTACAGGGGGCGATGTAGAAGGCTACACCTTC
.	TRBJ1-5	TRBV10-2	few	CASSDEGANQPQHF	TGCGCCAGCAGTGATGAAGGGGCCAATCAGCCCCAGCATTTT
TRBD2	TRBJ2-6	TRBV10-2	.	CASRTSGSGANVLTF	TGCGCCAGCCGGACTAGCGGCTCTGGGGCCAACGTCCTGACTTTC
.	TRBJ1-1	TRBV6-2/TRBV6-3	few	CASRNAANLGTEAFF	TGTGCCAGCAGAAATGCAGCGAACCTGGGGACTGAAGCTTTCTTT
TRBD2	TRBJ2-3	TRBV7-6	.	CASSLARLAGTDTQYF	TGTGCCAGCAGCTTAGCCCGGCTAGCGGGTACAGATACGCAGTATTTT
.	TRBJ1-6	TRBV11-3	few	CASSLVGSRQNSPLHF	TGTGCCAGCAGCTTAGTCGGCAGCCGACAAAATTCACCCCTCCACTTT
TRBD1	TRBJ1-1	TRBV20-1	.	CSANRGNTEAFF	TGCAGTGCTAACAGGGGGAACACTGAAGCTTTCTTT
.	TRBJ2-7	TRBV20-1	few	CSARVAESYEQYF	TGCAGTGCTAGAGTGGCAGAATCCTACGAGCAGTACTTC
.	TRBJ2-5	TRBV15	few	CATSRVTQNQETQYF	TGTGCCACCAGCAGAGTAACGCAGAATCAAGAGACCCAGTACTTC
TRBD1	TRBJ1-2	TRBV20-1	.	CSARFPRPGGNYGYTF	TGCAGTGCTAGATTTCCCCGGCCAGGGGGAAACTATGGCTACACCTTC
TRBD1	TRBJ2-5	TRBV19	once	CASSILQGVGETQYF	TGTGCCAGTAGTATTTTACAGGGGGTCGGAGAGACCCAGTACTTC
.	TRBJ2-5	TRBV10-1	.	CASSERFNPSPGSSETQYF	TGCGCCAGCAGTGAGAGGTTTAACCCTTCTCCGGGGTCCAGCGAGACCCAGTACTTC
.	TRBJ1-4	TRBV6-1	.	CASSEHTVRGKLFF	TGTGCCAGCAGTGAACATACCGTTAGGGGAAAACTGTTTTTT
.	TRBJ1-1	TRBV28	.	CAIGGRVAFF	TGTGCCATCGGAGGTAGGGTCGCTTTCTTT